This is a list of T cell receptor beta chains from one sample in a study of beta chain features in type 1 diabetes. Using immunoSEQ multiplex PCR, the repertoire was profiled, and TCRdb retains in-frame clones only, with some absent. Of 300,000 to 450,000 clones in the sample, about 19% were seen once. The source material was naive CD4+ T cells from blood. These receptors were collected from a woman under 30 in good health. Each CDR3 is given with its conserved first and last residue. Fields, in order: D gene, clone size, V gene, J gene, CDR3 DNA, CDR3 protein. The D gene is left open where the match is weak. Rows may omit the clone size; those that give it use once, few, many or a size class.

TRBD2,once,TRBV18,TRBJ2-1,TGTGCCAGCAAACAGGACGCTAGCGGGAGCCGGGAGCAGTTCTTC,CASKQDASGSREQFF
TRBD2,few,TRBV4-1,TRBJ2-1,TGCGCCAGCAGCCAATACCGACTAGCGGGAGGGCTTTCTTCCTACAATGAGCAGTTCTTC,CASSQYRLAGGLSSYNEQFF
.,.,TRBV7-9,TRBJ2-7,TGTGCCAGCAGCGCCACTGGACAGCCTTCCTACGAGCAGTACTTC,CASSATGQPSYEQYF
.,.,TRBV5-1,TRBJ2-1,TGCGCCAGCAGCTTGGAGATCAAAACGGGAGATGAGCAGTTCTTC,CASSLEIKTGDEQFF
TRBD2,.,TRBV7-9,TRBJ2-1,TGTGCCAGCAGCTTATCTGGACGGGAGGGCCTTATGAGGGAGCAGTTCTTC,CASSLSGREGLMREQFF
TRBD2,few,TRBV11-2,TRBJ2-5,TGTGCCAGCAGACGTAGCGGGGGGCCCTTGTTAGAGACCCAGTACTTC,CASRRSGGPLLETQYF
.,.,TRBV4-3,TRBJ2-5,TGCGCCAGCAGCCAGGGCAGACAAGAGACCCAGTACTTC,CASSQGRQETQYF
TRBD1,few,TRBV27,TRBJ1-1,TGTGCCAGCAGTCCCCGGACAGGCGGGACTGAAGCTTTCTTT,CASSPRTGGTEAFF
TRBD2,.,TRBV10-3,TRBJ2-3,TGTGCCATCAGTGGTCGGGGGGGCCCCTCAGATACGCAGTATTTT,CAISGRGGPSDTQYF
TRBD1,few,TRBV7-9,TRBJ2-7,TGTGCCAGCAGCCCCGCCGGGACAGGGGGACGCGAGCAGTACTTC,CASSPAGTGGREQYF
.,few,TRBV19,TRBJ1-2,TGTGCCAGTAGTGCGACAGCTAACTATGGCTACACCTTC,CASSATANYGYTF
TRBD1,.,TRBV30,TRBJ1-5,TGTGCCTGGACCGGACAGGGCTTAGGTCAGCCCCAGCATTTT,CAWTGQGLGQPQHF
.,few,TRBV9,TRBJ2-5,TGTGCCAGCAGCGCGGCCTCCAGGGTGCAAGAGACCCAGTACTTC,CASSAASRVQETQYF
.,.,TRBV7-3,TRBJ2-2,TGTGCCAGCAGCTTCGACTTAGAGACCGGGGAGCTGTTTTTT,CASSFDLETGELFF
.,.,TRBV30,TRBJ2-1,TGTGCCTGGGGCACCTCCTACAATGAGCAGTTCTTC,CAWGTSYNEQFF
.,.,TRBV5-1,TRBJ2-1,TGCGCCAGCAGCCCCCAGGGATCCTACAATGAGCAGTTCTTC,CASSPQGSYNEQFF
.,few,TRBV6-5,TRBJ1-6,TGTGCCAGCAGTTGGGCCCTTGTTTCACCCCTCCACTTT,CASSWALVSPLHF
.,few,TRBV7-9,TRBJ1-3,TGTGCCAGCAGCCCCCATGGGGGGGATTCCTCTGGAAACACCATATATTTT,CASSPHGGDSSGNTIYF
TRBD2,.,TRBV4-2,TRBJ2-5,TGTGCCAGCAGCCCGCTGACTAGCGGGGTAGAGACCCAGTACTTC,CASSPLTSGVETQYF
TRBD1,few,TRBV4-1,TRBJ2-7,TGCGCCAGCAGCCACCTCGGGACAGGGATCTACGAGCAGTACTTC,CASSHLGTGIYEQYF
TRBD1,few,TRBV15,TRBJ2-7,TGTGCCACCAGCAGAGCATCCGGGACAGGACTCTACGAGCAGTACTTC,CATSRASGTGLYEQYF
TRBD1,.,TRBV2,TRBJ2-7,TGTGCCAGCAGTTCTGAACAGGGGTGGGAGCAGTACTTC,CASSSEQGWEQYF
TRBD1,.,TRBV15,TRBJ2-5,TGTGCCACCAGCAGAGGACAGGGACAAGAGACCCAGTACTTC,CATSRGQGQETQYF
.,few,TRBV30,TRBJ1-3,TGTGCCTGGAGTGTACCCCAGGCGTTCTACTCTGGAAACACCATATATTTT,CAWSVPQAFYSGNTIYF
TRBD2,few,TRBV6-5,TRBJ2-1,TGTGCCAGCAGGCCGGGGACTAGCGGTAACAATGAGCAGTTCTTC,CASRPGTSGNNEQFF
TRBD1,few,TRBV5-4,TRBJ2-3,TGTGCCAGCAGGGCCGGGACAGGGAGCACAGATACGCAGTATTTT,CASRAGTGSTDTQYF
TRBD1,.,TRBV5-1,TRBJ1-1,TGCGCCAGCTCCAGGGGGCGGACTGAAGCTTTCTTT,CASSRGRTEAFF
TRBD1,.,TRBV18,TRBJ2-2,TGTGCCAGCTCACCGCGACAGGGCAACACCGGGGAGCTGTTTTTT,CASSPRQGNTGELFF
TRBD2,few,TRBV4-3,TRBJ2-3,TGCGCCAGCAGCCAAGTCCCCCGCTTGGCGGGGGGGCGTAGTACGCAGTATTTT,CASSQVPRLAGGRSTQYF
.,.,TRBV5-4,TRBJ1-2,TGTGCCAGCAGCTTGGATTCAGGGCCATATGGCTACACCTTC,CASSLDSGPYGYTF
.,.,TRBV12-5,TRBJ2-3,TGTGCTAGTGGTTATAGGCAGGAAGTCGATACGCAGTATTTT,CASGYRQEVDTQYF
TRBD1,few,TRBV11-3,TRBJ1-4,TGTGCCAGCAGCTCCTTGACAGGGAGAAATGAAAAACTGTTTTTT,CASSSLTGRNEKLFF
.,.,TRBV25-1,TRBJ2-7,TGTGCCAGCAGTGAATCATGGGCCGAGCAGTACTTC,CASSESWAEQYF
TRBD1,.,TRBV5-1,TRBJ2-5,TGCGCCAGCAGCGTGGGACAGGCTCCTCCAAGGGAGACCCAGTACTTC,CASSVGQAPPRETQYF
.,.,TRBV19,TRBJ2-1,TGTGCCAGTAGTATAAATTTGCGGATGATCTTC,CASSINLRMIF
TRBD2,few,TRBV29-1,TRBJ2-1,TGCAGCGTGTACGGGAGGGCCGGGGACAATGAGCAGTTCTTC,CSVYGRAGDNEQFF
.,few,TRBV4-1,TRBJ1-5,TGCGCCAGCAGCCAAGACAGGTCCAATCAGCCCCAGCATTTT,CASSQDRSNQPQHF
TRBD1,few,TRBV29-1,TRBJ2-7,TGCAGCGTTGAATTACAGGGGGCGGGGTACGAGCAGTACTTC,CSVELQGAGYEQYF